Presented here are 29 T cell receptor beta chains from one specimen sequenced in a study of cytomegalovirus exposure and HLA in healthy donors. PCR used 60 Vbeta primers and 13 Jbeta primers. Here immunoSEQ multiplex PCR was the method, and the copy in TCRdb shows in-frame clones only, minus some. The table shows some 160,000 clones, with more than 75% occurring only once. The sequencing input was PBMCs. The receptors were gathered from a male donor in good health and CMV-seronegative.

This clone was observed once. The chain is built from TRBV7-9 and TRBJ1-2, with 10 bases matching TRBD1. Germline CDR1 is SEHNR and CDR2 is FQNEAQ (reference sequence). The CDR3 totals 12 residues. The junction had 8 bases not matched to a gene; V was cut back by 11 bases and J by 8 bases. CDR3 sequence reads: CADYGQGVGYTF. CDR3 coding DNA: TGTGCCGACTACGGACAGGGGGTAGGCTACACCTTC.

The chain employs TRBV6-1 and TRBJ1-6; D may be TRBD1 (6 bases). The germline CDR1 and CDR2 sequences are MNHNS and SASEGT. This CDR3 is built from 12 residues. Trimming took 6 bases from V and 12 from J, leaving 12 bases between them. CDR3 DNA: TGTGCCAGCAGACAGGGATGGGGACCCCTCCACTTT. Its protein is CASRQGWGPLHF.

The chain recombines TRBV10-3 with TRBJ1-1, with 9 bases aligning to TRBD1. Unmatched junction bases numbered 8, after V lost 6 bases and J lost 0 bases. Germline-derived CDR1 and CDR2 are ENHRY and SYGVKD. This CDR3 has 16 amino acids. The CDR3 protein is CAISNSGTGLNTEAFF. In DNA form, the CDR3 reads TGTGCCATCAGCAACAGCGGGACAGGGTTGAACACTGAAGCTTTCTTT.

The V gene is TRBV27, the J gene TRBJ1-1; perhaps TRBD1 as D (5 bases). V gave up 7 bases and J gave up 5 bases, with 20 bases separating them. The CDR3 loop spans 15 amino acids. Germline V lookup: CDR1 MNHEY, CDR2 SMNVEV (reference sequence). CDR3 amino acids: CASTAPGGQGTEAFF. In nucleotides, the CDR3 is TGTGCCAGCACAGCCCCAGGAGGGCAGGGAACTGAAGCTTTCTTT.

This chain connects TRBV18 to TRBJ1-3; perhaps TRBD1 as D (6 bases). The V end was cut by 5 bases, the J end by 0 bases, with 8 bases between. Germline V gene sequence: CDR1 KGHSH, CDR2 LQKENI. The length of the CDR3 is 14 residues. The CDR3 coding sequence is TGTGCCAGCTCAGACAGGACCTCTGGAAACACCATATATTTT. Translating it yields CASSDRTSGNTIYF.

This chain connects TRBV2 to TRBJ1-5; 8 bases agree with TRBD1. Germline loops: CDR1 SNHLY, CDR2 FYNNEI. The CDR3 is 15 residues long. The J segment lost 2 bases and the V segment lost 4 bases, leaving 4 bases of the junction unmatched. The CDR3: CASSGRGQGNQPQHF. The CDR3 coding sequence is TGTGCCAGCAGTGGTAGGGGACAGGGCAATCAGCCCCAGCATTTT.

The chain recombines TRBV11-2 with TRBJ2-7, with a tentative D call TRBD1 (5 bases). This CDR3 is built from 14 residues. Germline-derived CDR1 and CDR2 are SGHAT and FQNNGV. V lost 2 bases, J lost 6 bases, and 14 bases lay in between. The CDR3, as DNA: TGTGCCAGCAGCTTAACCCAGGGTAGGAGCGAGCAGTACTTC. It codes for CASSLTQGRSEQYF. Full variable domain (outside the CDR3, taken from reference TRBV11-2 and TRBJ2-7): EAGVAQSPRYKIIEKRQSVAFWCNPISGHATLYWYQQILGQGPKLLIQFQNNGVVDDSQLPKDRFSAERLKGVDSTLKIQPAKLEDSAVYLCASSLTQGRSEQYFGPGTRLTVT.

The V gene is TRBV5-1, the J gene TRBJ2-2, with TRBD2 identical over 10 bases. The length of the CDR3 is 16 residues. V lost 1 base, J lost 4 bases, and 4 bases stayed unmatched. Germline V gene data show CDR1 as SGHRS and CDR2 as YFSETQ. The CDR3 DNA reads TGCGCCAGCAGCTTGAGTCTAGCGGGAGCCACCGGGGAGCTGTTTTTT. Its translation is CASSLSLAGATGELFF.

The genes are TRBV5-1 and TRBJ1-4; D is undetermined. The CDR3 extends over 14 amino acids. V shed 0 bases and J shed 2 bases, with 5 bases lying between them. Germline V lookup: CDR1 SGHRS, CDR2 YFSETQ. Written as DNA, the CDR3 is TGCGCCAGCAGCTTGGGGGCGACTAATGAAAAACTGTTTTTT. Its protein product is CASSLGATNEKLFF.

V usage is TRBV19 and J usage is TRBJ1-3; 7 nucleotides match TRBD1. V was clipped by 5 bases and J by 4 bases; unmatched bases: 5. The CDR3 has 14 amino acids. Germline-derived CDR1 and CDR2 are LNHDA and SQIVND (reference sequence). CDR3 region: CASSRGTVGNTIYF. The CDR3 DNA reads TGTGCCAGTAGTCGTGGGACAGTCGGAAACACCATATATTTT.

J is TRBJ2-5 and V is TRBV4-3, with TRBD2 identical over 16 bases. The CDR3 loop spans 17 amino acids. Per germline, CDR1 LGHNA and CDR2 YSLEER. V shed 4 bases and J 5 bases; nucleotides not matched to a gene: 7. The CDR3 nucleotides read TGCGCCAGCAGCCGCACGGGACTAGCGGGGGGGGACGAGACCCAGTACTTC. It encodes CASSRTGLAGGDETQYF.

The chain couples TRBV7-9 to TRBJ2-7; no reliable D call. V was shortened by 5 bases and J by 3 bases, with 11 bases between the two germline ends. Germline CDR1 and CDR2: SEHNR and FQNEAQ (reference sequence). This CDR3 has 13 residues. CDR3 coding DNA: TGTGCCAGCAGCAAAGCACAGAACTACGAGCAGTACTTC. Its translation is CASSKAQNYEQYF.

The V and J genes are TRBV10-3 and TRBJ1-1; D is uncertain. Trimming left V 3 bases short and J 0 bases short, with 11 bases between. The CDR3 has 15 residues. Per the germline V gene, CDR1 is ENHRY and CDR2 is SYGVKD. CDR3 in amino acids: CAISESGSMNTEAFF. The CDR3 coding sequence is TGTGCCATCAGTGAATCTGGCAGTATGAACACTGAAGCTTTCTTT.

The V gene is TRBV10-2, the J gene TRBJ2-7, with D hard to call. The germline gives CDR1 WSHSY, CDR2 SAAADI. CDR3 length: 15 residues. V was clipped by 2 bases and J by 7 bases, with 18 bases between them. CDR3 DNA sequence: TGCGCCAGCAGTGAGACGAACTTCCACGCGTGGGAGCAGTACTTC. Its translation: CASSETNFHAWEQYF.

V usage is TRBV5-1 and J usage is TRBJ1-1; D may be TRBD1 (5 bases). CDR1 and CDR2 from the germline V gene are SGHRS and YFSETQ. The V and J ends lost 2 bases and 1 base respectively, with 12 bases between them. CDR3 length equals 15 residues. DNA for the CDR3: TGCGCCAGCAGCTTAGGAGGGGCCGGGAACACTGAAGCTTTCTTT. Protein sequence: CASSLGGAGNTEAFF.

Concerning this clone: This CDR3 is also generated by other DNA sequences in the sample. This sequence joins TRBV7-2 and TRBJ2-7; 7 positions match TRBD1. V gave up 5 bases and J gave up 0 bases; unmatched junction bases: 4. Germline CDR1 and CDR2: SGHTA and FQGNSA. The length of the CDR3 is 14 residues. In DNA form, the CDR3 reads TGTGCCAGCAGCCGGGACAGCAGCTCCTACGAGCAGTACTTC. Translation gives CASSRDSSSYEQYF. The full variable domain, in which reference TRBV7-2 and TRBJ2-7 provide the parts outside the CDR3, is GAGVSQSPSNKVTEKGKDVELRCDPISGHTALYWYRQSLGQGLEFLIYFQGNSAPDKSGLPSDRFSAERTGGSVSTLTIQRTQQEDSAVYLCASSRDSSSYEQYFGPGTRLTVT.

The chain is built from TRBV10-3 and TRBJ1-1; the D gene is possibly TRBD1 (5 bases). The germline V and J ends were trimmed by 5 bases and 3 bases, with 16 bases remaining between them. The CDR3 length is 15 residues. Germline V gives CDR1 ENHRY, CDR2 SYGVKD. CDR3 region: CAISKNSQGYTEAFF. In DNA form, the CDR3 reads TGTGCCATCAGTAAAAACTCCCAGGGTTACACTGAAGCTTTCTTT.

This rearrangement joins TRBV7-2 to TRBJ2-7, with TRBD1 matching 7 bases. Trimming removed 8 bases from V and 6 bases from J; junction bases left unmatched: 10. Germline values: CDR1 SGHTA, CDR2 FQGNSA. The CDR3 runs to 13 residues. In nucleotides, the CDR3 is TGTGCCAGCGCGGACAGGCAGTCACGCGAGCAGTACTTC. Amino acid sequence: CASADRQSREQYF.

The rearrangement links TRBV11-2 to TRBJ2-5, with D possibly matching TRBD2 (7 bases). This CDR3 has 15 amino acids. Deletions cut 2 bases from V and 5 bases from J, with 15 bases between. Germline CDR1 is SGHAT and CDR2 is FQNNGV. Written as DNA, the CDR3 is TGTGCCAGCAGCTTAAGGGGGGGAGGGCCCGAGACCCAGTACTTC. Its translation: CASSLRGGGPETQYF. Complete variable domain (other parts from reference TRBV11-2 and TRBJ2-5): EAGVAQSPRYKIIEKRQSVAFWCNPISGHATLYWYQQILGQGPKLLIQFQNNGVVDDSQLPKDRFSAERLKGVDSTLKIQPAKLEDSAVYLCASSLRGGGPETQYFGPGTRLLVL.

The rearrangement uses TRBV9 and TRBJ2-7; TRBD2 matches 9 bases. The junction had 5 bases not matched to a gene; V was cut back by 2 bases and J by 2 bases. This CDR3 is built from 15 residues. Germline lookup yields CDR1 SGDLS and CDR2 YYNGEE. The CDR3 here is CASSVGVAGAYEQYF. DNA for the CDR3: TGTGCCAGCAGCGTGGGGGTAGCGGGAGCCTACGAGCAGTACTTC.

The J gene is TRBJ2-1, the V gene TRBV5-1; 11 bases agree with TRBD2. The V gene end was trimmed by 5 bases and the J gene end by 2 bases; junction bases not matched to a gene: 12. Germline-derived CDR1 and CDR2 are SGHRS and YFSETQ. The CDR3 is 18 residues long. CDR3 residues: CASSQYISGRAAYNEQFF. Written as DNA, the CDR3 is TGCGCCAGCAGTCAATATATTAGCGGGAGGGCCGCCTACAATGAGCAGTTCTTC. Full variable domain (rest looked up from reference TRBV5-1 and TRBJ2-1): KAGVTQTPRYLIKTRGQQVTLSCSPISGHRSVSWYQQTPGQGLQFLFEYFSETQRNKGNFPGRFSGRQFSNSRSEMNVSTLELGDSALYLCASSQYISGRAAYNEQFFGPGTRLTVL.

The chain employs TRBV9 and TRBJ1-1, with 8 bases that match TRBD1. CDR1 is SGDLS, CDR2 YYNGEE, per germline. Trimming removed 4 bases from V and 9 bases from J; junction bases left unmatched: 14. This CDR3 comprises 15 residues. The chain's CDR3 is CASSPRTGFLSQAFF. The CDR3 DNA reads TGTGCCAGCAGCCCTCGGACAGGGTTTCTGAGCCAAGCTTTCTTT.

This clone was found a few times. This chain joins TRBV10-3 and TRBJ1-4; 8 nucleotides align to TRBD1. The CDR3 is 16 amino acids. From germline, CDR1 is ENHRY and CDR2 SYGVKD. The V and J ends lost 5 bases and 3 bases, in that order; junction bases with no gene match: 8. The CDR3 spells CAISPTTGASNEKLFF. In DNA, the CDR3 is TGTGCCATCAGTCCCACGACAGGGGCCTCTAATGAAAAACTGTTTTTT.

This chain connects TRBV2 to TRBJ2-1; perhaps TRBD1 as D (6 bases). This CDR3 comprises 12 residues. Germline V CDR1 and CDR2: SNHLY, FYNNEI. V lost 6 bases to trimming and J lost 7 bases, with 10 bases between them. The CDR3 loop reads CASSGQGNEQFF. DNA of the CDR3: TGTGCCAGCAGCGGGCAGGGGAATGAGCAGTTCTTC.

This chain connects TRBV19 to TRBJ2-7; TRBD2 matches 11 bases. Germline V gene lookup returns CDR1 LNHDA and CDR2 SQIVND (reference sequence). The CDR3 has 17 residues. Trimming at V came to 5 bases and at J to 1 base, leaving 10 bases not matched to a gene. In nucleotides, the CDR3 is TGTGCCAGTAGTGGTACTAGCGGGGGAGCCTTTTCCTACGAGCAGTACTTC. Translated: CASSGTSGGAFSYEQYF.

The table lists this clone with a count of one. The same CDR3 can be traced to other DNA sequences in this sample. The chain combines TRBV5-1 with TRBJ2-1, with D tentatively TRBD1 (5 bases). CDR1 and CDR2 from the germline V gene are SGHRS and YFSETQ. There are 12 residues in the CDR3. V was trimmed by 2 bases and J by 8 bases, leaving 8 bases between them. The CDR3 nucleotides are TGCGCCAGCAGCTTCCAGGGTGATGAGCAGTTCTTC. It codes for CASSFQGDEQFF.

The V and J genes are TRBV19 and TRBJ2-1, with 13 bases matching TRBD2. There are 17 residues in the CDR3. CDR1 is LNHDA, CDR2 SQIVND, per germline (reference sequence). V lost 5 bases to trimming and J lost 4 bases; unmatched junction nucleotides: 8. CDR3 coding DNA: TGTGCCAGTAGTTTCGGAACGGGACTAGCGGGATACAATGAGCAGTTCTTC. Its protein product is CASSFGTGLAGYNEQFF.

The chain has TRBV30 and TRBJ2-5, with 9 positions matching TRBD1. CDR3 length: 14 amino acids. Germline V gives CDR1 GTSNPN, CDR2 SVGIG (reference sequence). J gave up 4 bases and V 2 bases, and 5 bases lay outside the gene matches. This chain's CDR3 is CAWSPGTGRETQYF. The CDR3 DNA reads TGTGCCTGGAGTCCCGGGACAGGGAGAGAGACCCAGTACTTC. The whole variable domain, remainder taken from reference TRBV30 and TRBJ2-5, is SQTIHQWPATLVQPVGSPLSLECTVEGTSNPNLYWYRQAAGRGLQLLFYSVGIGQISSEVPQNLSASRPQDRQFILSSKKLLLSDSGFYLCAWSPGTGRETQYFGPGTRLLVL.

V and J are TRBV6-5 and TRBJ2-1; 7 bases match TRBD2. This CDR3 comprises 14 residues. The germline V gene encodes CDR1 MNHEY and CDR2 SVGAGI. With 3 bases clipped from V and 9 bases from J, the junction kept 8 bases outside the gene matches. CDR3 protein: CASSYGGRWFEQFF. The CDR3 DNA reads TGTGCCAGCAGTTATGGCGGGAGATGGTTTGAGCAGTTCTTC.